This record looks at one T cell receptor beta chain sequence and its context. The antigen remains undetermined. This record belongs to a study of cytomegalovirus exposure and HLA in healthy donors. Study-level findings and limits: Most likely, a cluster of highly shared sequence variants arose as a sequencing artifact.

The study ran its PCR with 60 Vbeta and 13 Jbeta primers. Produced via immunoSEQ multiplex PCR; TCRdb's table is partial and in-frame only. Reported are around 140,000 clones; the ten largest clones contain under 2.5%. The germline V gene has CDR1 PRHDT and CDR2 FYEKMQ (reference sequence). CDR3 length: 15 residues. V lost 2 bases and J lost 0; bases outside the gene matches: 2. Sequencing was carried out using PBMCs. The chain links TRBV13 to TRBJ1-1; 8 bases agree with TRBD1. This clonotype was sampled from a woman aged 18-29 years in good health and CMV-seronegative. CDR3 DNA sequence: TGTGCCAGCAGCTTACCGACAGGGGTGAACACTGAAGCTTTCTTT. Encoded protein: CASSLPTGVNTEAFF.